The rows below give T cell receptor beta chains drawn from one sample of a study of identical twins. TCRdb reanalysed the 5' RACE reads using MiXCR and keeps one entry per CDR3 protein. The sample records some 760,000 distinct CDR3 sequences, about 20% being singletons. The sample was also reused in another study, on T cells expressing NK-cell markers.

Input material: PBMCs. The origin of the receptors is a woman aged 18-29 years in good health. Both conserved end residues are trimmed from each CDR3.

j_call v_call cdr3_aa
TRBJ1-2 TRBV16 ASSSAGTGGYT
TRBJ1-4 TRBV20-1 SASPTGGYDEKLF
TRBJ2-1 TRBV6-2/TRBV6-3 ASSYSRTSGGRYNEQF
TRBJ2-2 TRBV7-2 ASSITQPGELF
TRBJ2-1 TRBV10-3 ATYGTSGSYNEQF
TRBJ2-6 TRBV11-2 ASSLDSRAGANVLT
TRBJ2-5 TRBV29-1 SSGQQETQY
TRBJ1-1 TRBV9 ASSVESQGSEAF
TRBJ2-3 TRBV5-1 ASSKYRVRTDTQY
TRBJ1-2 TRBV2 ASSVGMTGGYT
TRBJ2-1 TRBV3-1 ASSRKSSGPYEQF
TRBJ2-4 TRBV20-1 SARLAGHFIQY
TRBJ2-7 TRBV11-2 ASSPKPGGSYEQY
TRBJ2-5 TRBV10-3 AINGARGETQY
TRBJ1-6 TRBV6-4 ASAGTGNSPLH
TRBJ2-3 TRBV12-3/TRBV12-4 ASRGWADTQY
TRBJ1-1 TRBV12-3/TRBV12-4 ASSSRDTLGTEAF
TRBJ2-1 TRBV20-1 CAREVLTSGIHNEQF
TRBJ2-5 TRBV11-2 ASSSVYGETQY
TRBJ2-5 TRBV20-1 SAQKGTQETQY
TRBJ2-3 TRBV7-2 ASSLALEADTQY
TRBJ2-1 TRBV6-2/TRBV6-3 ASSYSVRQMTNEQF
TRBJ2-7 TRBV29-1 SVSQGRHEQY
TRBJ2-2 TRBV6-2/TRBV6-3 ASLLLGRGSTGELF
TRBJ2-1 TRBV15 ATSGTSGKEQF
TRBJ2-5 TRBV5-1 ASSSERVETQY
TRBJ2-5 TRBV18 ASSPLIGLQETQY
TRBJ2-3 TRBV5-1 ASTASGGGDTQY
TRBJ1-6 TRBV12-3/TRBV12-4 ASSFLGESPLH
TRBJ1-1 TRBV29-1 SVDKGWNTEAF
TRBJ1-5 TRBV20-1 SALQGASDQPQH
TRBJ2-7 TRBV5-1 ASSFSGEYEQY
TRBJ1-2 TRBV12-3/TRBV12-4 ASSLAPGGYT
TRBJ2-5 TRBV20-1 SARDSSGGAGAQY
TRBJ2-5 TRBV9 ASSEGQGAGETQY
TRBJ2-2 TRBV20-1 SARGSVANTGELF
TRBJ2-2 TRBV6-1 ATRTGQNTGELF
TRBJ2-7 TRBV12-3/TRBV12-4 ASSPAQAGVHEQY
TRBJ2-3 TRBV10-1 ASSDGGTQY
TRBJ2-5 TRBV6-1 ASSESAGALQETQY
TRBJ2-1 TRBV6-5 ASSYSLGQGGNEQF
TRBJ1-2 TRBV7-2 ASSPQQDYGYT
TRBJ2-5 TRBV12-3/TRBV12-4 ASRPGTGREETQY
TRBJ2-2 TRBV10-2 ASSESKGGYTGELF
TRBJ2-7 TRBV12-3/TRBV12-4 ASALEREAYEQY
TRBJ1-1 TRBV20-1 SASPTGRTEAF
TRBJ2-2 TRBV6-2/TRBV6-3 ASSAVRTGELF
TRBJ1-2 TRBV4-3 ASSQGQGAFGYT
TRBJ1-1 TRBV7-9 ASTGPGQGIPYRAPNEAF
TRBJ2-2 TRBV27 ASASTGWGTGELF
TRBJ1-1 TRBV29-1 SVQNRERAF
TRBJ2-3 TRBV20-1 SARKAGVPPDTQY